This is a list of T cell receptor beta chains from one sample in a study of molecular identifiers for immune sequencing clone quantification. TCRdb re-derived calls from the PCR reads in MiXCR, one entry per CDR3 protein. Of more than 85,000 distinct CDR3 sequences listed, about 35% are singletons. Source material: naive CD8+ T cells from blood, with Jurkat cell RNA spiked in. Every receptor here comes from a human donor in good health. Some libraries in this study had Jurkat cell RNA spiked in. CDR3s include the opening cysteine and the closing phenylalanine or tryptophan. A D gene is named only where the DNA matches it firmly. Clone size is not always given. Where it is, it says once, few, many or a class for expanded clones.

-	-	TRBV29-1	TRBJ2-2	TGCAGCGTTGAGAACACCGGGGAGCTGTTTTTT	CSVENTGELFF
many	-	TRBV13	TRBJ2-3	TGTGCCAGCAACGATAGACACGGAGACAGCACAGATACGCAGTATTTT	CASNDRHGDSTDTQYF
-	TRBD2	TRBV7-8	TRBJ2-1	TGTGCCAGCAGCCCGTGGACTAGCGGGAGACCCTACAATGAGCAGTTCTTC	CASSPWTSGRPYNEQFF
many	TRBD1	TRBV12-3/TRBV12-4	TRBJ2-6	TGTGCCATTCCGACAGGGTCGCCCTCTGGGGCCAACGTCCTGACTTTC	CAIPTGSPSGANVLTF
-	-	TRBV28	TRBJ2-1	TGTGCCAGCACATCCGGGAACGAGCAGTTCTTC	CASTSGNEQFF
-	-	TRBV25-1	TRBJ1-4	TGTGCCAGCAGTGGCCAGGGAGATGAAAAACTGTTTTTT	CASSGQGDEKLFF
-	-	TRBV7-9	TRBJ1-4	TGTGCCAGCAGCGTCAAACGGACTGGGGGTTGGTATGAAAAACTGTTTTTT	CASSVKRTGGWYEKLFF
-	TRBD2	TRBV28	TRBJ2-3	TGTGCCAGCAGCCTACTAGCGGGAGTCTTCCGGGGCACAGATACGCAGTATTTT	CASSLLAGVFRGTDTQYF
once	TRBD2	TRBV28	TRBJ2-3	TGTGCCAGCAGTTTGGCTGCGGGAGCCTCAGATACGCAGAATTTT	CASSLAAGASDTQNF
-	TRBD2	TRBV5-5	TRBJ2-7	TGTGCCAGCAGCTGGGACTACCGCTACGAGCAGTACTTC	CASSWDYRYEQYF
few	TRBD1	TRBV11-2	TRBJ2-1	TGTGCCAGCAGCCTGGGACAGGGGATCCACAATGAGCAGTTCTTC	CASSLGQGIHNEQFF
few	-	TRBV4-1	TRBJ2-7	TGCGCCAGCAGCCAAGGAGACTCAGTCGAGCAGTACTTC	CASSQGDSVEQYF
-	-	TRBV9	TRBJ1-6	TGTGTCAGCAGCTCCGAGTTACAGGGTTCACCCCTCCACTTT	CVSSSELQGSPLHF
few	-	TRBV5-5	TRBJ2-7	TGTGCCAGCAGCTTGGTGTCGCAAGGGCCTACCGAGCAGTACTTC	CASSLVSQGPTEQYF
many	-	TRBV6-5	TRBJ1-3	TGTGCCAGCAGTCCAGGGACCTCTGGAAACACCATATATTTT	CASSPGTSGNTIYF
-	-	TRBV4-2	TRBJ1-1	TGTGCCAGCAGCCAAGAGGGACATACTATGAACACTGAAGCTTTCTTT	CASSQEGHTMNTEAFF
many	TRBD1	TRBV4-1	TRBJ1-3	TGCGCCAGCAGCCAAGATGGGACAGGGGCCGACACCATATATTTT	CASSQDGTGADTIYF
once	-	TRBV21-1	TRBJ2-5	TGTGCCAGCAGCAAAGTCCCTAGCGGTGAAGAGACCCAGTACTTC	CASSKVPSGEETQYF
-	TRBD1	TRBV12-3/TRBV12-4	TRBJ1-1	TGTGCCAGCAGTGAGGACAGGGGGCTTACTGAAGCTTTCTTT	CASSEDRGLTEAFF
-	-	TRBV20-1	TRBJ2-5	TGCAGTGCTAGAGATCATTGGGAAGAGACCCGGTACTTC	CSARDHWEETRYF
-	TRBD1	TRBV29-1	TRBJ2-7	TGCAGCGATGAAGAAGAAACAGGGGTTTCCTACGAGCAGTACTTC	CSDEEETGVSYEQYF
-	TRBD1	TRBV14	TRBJ1-2	TGTGCCAGCAGCCGCGACAGGGGACAGAACTATGGCTACACCTTC	CASSRDRGQNYGYTF
-	-	TRBV11-3	TRBJ2-3	TGTGCCAGCAGCTTAGAGGGTTTGGCCGCCGATACGCAGTATTTT	CASSLEGLAADTQYF
few	-	TRBV7-9	TRBJ2-5	TGTGCCAGCAGCCCCGTCACCACCCAAGAGACCCAGTACTTC	CASSPVTTQETQYF
many	-	TRBV28	TRBJ2-4	TGTGCCAGCAGTCCCCCGACTGGGGCCAAAAACATTCAGTACTTC	CASSPPTGAKNIQYF
few	TRBD1	TRBV20-1	TRBJ1-4	TGCAGTGCTAGGAAGACAGGGCGAGACTCGCTAAATGAAAAACTGTTTTTT	CSARKTGRDSLNEKLFF
few	-	TRBV4-1	TRBJ1-5	TGCGCCAGCAGCCAAGGAAATGCTTCGCCCCAGCATTTT	CASSQGNASPQHF
few	TRBD1	TRBV15	TRBJ2-5	TGTGCCACCAGCAGAGATGGAGCCGGGACAGTACAAGAGACCCAGTACTTC	CATSRDGAGTVQETQYF
-	-	TRBV9	TRBJ2-1	TGTGCCAGCAGCGCCCGAGCCACCTCCTACAATGAGCAGTTCTTC	CASSARATSYNEQFF
few	-	TRBV6-2/TRBV6-3	TRBJ2-5	TGTGCCAGCAGTTACTCACCAGGGACTGAAGAGACCCAGTACTTC	CASSYSPGTEETQYF
-	TRBD2	TRBV2	TRBJ2-7	TGTGCCAGCAGTGGGGGACTAGGTTACGAGCAGTACTTC	CASSGGLGYEQYF
many	TRBD2	TRBV7-3	TRBJ2-5	TGTGCCAGCAGCTCGCACAGCGGGAGAGAAGAGACCCAGTACTTC	CASSSHSGREETQYF
-	TRBD2	TRBV7-8	TRBJ2-3	TGTGCCGGCAGCGAAATAGCGGGAGGGCCGGGGACAGATACGCAGTATTTT	CAGSEIAGGPGTDTQYF
-	-	TRBV4-3	TRBJ2-2	TGCGCCAGCAGCGGATGGGTGGGCACCGGGGAGCTGTTTTTT	CASSGWVGTGELFF
-	-	TRBV9	TRBJ1-6	TGTGCCAGCAGCCCAGAGGGTCTTTATTATTCACCCCTCCACTTT	CASSPEGLYYSPLHF
many	-	TRBV6-2/TRBV6-3	TRBJ1-1	TGTGCCAGCAGTTACGGCGCTATGAACACTGAAGCTTTCTTT	CASSYGAMNTEAFF
few	-	TRBV28	TRBJ2-2	TGTGCCAGCAGCCTTGGTGCCCCGGAGCTGTTTTTT	CASSLGAPELFF
-	-	TRBV6-2/TRBV6-3	TRBJ2-3	TGTGCCAGCAGTTACTCGACGCGGGATATCACAGATACGCAGTATTTT	CASSYSTRDITDTQYF
-	-	TRBV20-1	TRBJ2-7	TGCGGTGCTAGTCGGCCGGGGGCTAACTACGAGCAGTCCTTC	CGASRPGANYEQSF
-	-	TRBV28	TRBJ1-5	TGTGCCAGCAGTTTGCCCGATCAGCCCCAGCATTTT	CASSLPDQPQHF
few	-	TRBV5-1	TRBJ2-2	TGCGCCAGCAGCTTGAGGGCAACCGCGGACACCGGGGAGCTGTTTTTT	CASSLRATADTGELFF
-	TRBD2	TRBV4-2	TRBJ2-7	TGTGCCAGCAGCCCAGAGAGCGGGAGCGGCAACTACGAGCAGTACTTC	CASSPESGSGNYEQYF
-	TRBD2	TRBV9	TRBJ2-1	TGTGCCAGCAGCGTGGCTAGCGGGAGTAATGAGCAGTTCTTC	CASSVASGSNEQFF
many	-	TRBV23-1	TRBJ2-3	TGCGCCAGCAGTCAAAGGCGGGGCACAGATACGCAGTATTTT	CASSQRRGTDTQYF
many	-	TRBV7-8	TRBJ2-3	TGTGCCAGCAGCTCTAAAAGGACAGACACAGATACGCAGTATTTT	CASSSKRTDTDTQYF
-	-	TRBV5-1	TRBJ2-7	TGCGCCGGCAGCTTCTGGGCGGAGAGGGAGCAGTACTTC	CAGSFWAEREQYF
many	-	TRBV6-2/TRBV6-3	TRBJ2-3	TGTGCCAGCAGTTTGGCAGGGACGAGGTCAGATACGCAGTATTTT	CASSLAGTRSDTQYF
-	-	TRBV28	TRBJ2-7	TGTGCCAGCAGTTTAGCGCGGGTTTTGTACGAGCAGTACTTC	CASSLARVLYEQYF
-	-	TRBV7-9	TRBJ1-5	TGTGCCAGCAGCGCCACAGGGTCTAGCAATCAGCCCCAGCATTTT	CASSATGSSNQPQHF
-	TRBD2	TRBV4-1	TRBJ2-7	TGCGCCAGCAGCCAGCCGCCTAGCGGGAGCCTAAGGTACGAGCAGTACTTC	CASSQPPSGSLRYEQYF
many	TRBD1	TRBV4-2	TRBJ2-1	TGTGCCAGCAGCCCCTTCACAGGGGCTGGGGCCCGGGAGTTCTTC	CASSPFTGAGAREFF